Described below is a single TCR beta chain sequence and its context. This sample was taken from a study of T cell changes during pregnancy in multiple sclerosis. TCRdb keeps only in-frame clones here, not all; method: immunoSEQ multiplex PCR. The data hold around 35,000 clones, with about 92% observed a single time. The germline V gene encodes CDR1 DFQATT and CDR2 SNEGSKA (reference sequence). The CDR3 sequence is 11 residues long. The V gene lost 4 bases and the J gene lost 2 bases, with 4 bases spanning the gap. The TCR was taken from a female donor with multiple sclerosis, enrolled in a pregnancy study. The gene calls are TRBV20-1 and TRBJ2-3; D unresolved. Sequenced input: PBMCs (not recorded whether the cells were cultured). In DNA, the CDR3 is TGCAGTGCTACTCACACAGATACGCAGTATTTT. It yields the protein CSATHTDTQYF.